Listed below are T cell receptor beta chains from one sample, sequenced in a study of blood T cell repertoires in COVID-19. The data were produced by immunoSEQ multiplex PCR, yet TCRdb's version contains in-frame clones alone and is incomplete. The profile shows 150,000 to 180,000 clones, roughly four fifths of them singletons. Sequences were obtained from peripheral blood. Receptors originate from a woman aged 55-70 years with acute or convalescent COVID-19. The CDR3 runs from the conserved cysteine through the conserved F or W. Fields, in order: J gene, clone size, V gene, D gene, CDR3 DNA, CDR3 protein. A D gene is named only where the DNA matches it firmly. Clone size, where shown, is once, few, many, or a class for clones that have expanded.

J gene: TRBJ2-3
clone size: NA
V gene: TRBV11-2
D gene: TRBD2
CDR3 DNA: TGTGCCAGCAGCTTTTCGAGCGGGGGGTGGGGCGATACGCAGTATTTT
CDR3 protein: CASSFSSGGWGDTQYF

J gene: TRBJ1-5
clone size: NA
V gene: TRBV19
D gene: NA
CDR3 DNA: TGTGCCAGTAGGGCTGATTGGGCAAGCAATCAGCCCCAGCATTTT
CDR3 protein: CASRADWASNQPQHF

J gene: TRBJ1-5
clone size: few
V gene: TRBV5-6
D gene: TRBD1
CDR3 DNA: TGTGCCAGCAGCGCAAGGGGGCACAATCAGCCCCAGCATTTT
CDR3 protein: CASSARGHNQPQHF

J gene: TRBJ1-5
clone size: NA
V gene: TRBV27
D gene: TRBD1
CDR3 DNA: TGTGCCAGCAGTACCCGGACAGGGGATCATCAGCCCCAGCATTTT
CDR3 protein: CASSTRTGDHQPQHF

J gene: TRBJ2-4
clone size: NA
V gene: TRBV24-1
D gene: NA
CDR3 DNA: TGTGCCACTTCCACAGGGCTAGCCAAAAACATTCAGTACTTC
CDR3 protein: CATSTGLAKNIQYF

J gene: TRBJ1-2
clone size: NA
V gene: TRBV19
D gene: TRBD1
CDR3 DNA: TGTGCCAGTAGTATACTCGGGACAGGCACCTATGGCTACACCTTC
CDR3 protein: CASSILGTGTYGYTF

J gene: TRBJ1-5
clone size: NA
V gene: TRBV13
D gene: NA
CDR3 DNA: TGTGCCAGCAGCCAACGAGGGAGGGGAGTAGGCAATCAGCCCCAGCATTTT
CDR3 protein: CASSQRGRGVGNQPQHF

J gene: TRBJ2-7
clone size: NA
V gene: TRBV3-1/TRBV3-2
D gene: NA
CDR3 DNA: TGTGCCAGCAGCCTAGGGGCAAGCTACGAGCAGTACTTC
CDR3 protein: CASSLGASYEQYF

J gene: TRBJ2-7
clone size: NA
V gene: TRBV25-1
D gene: NA
CDR3 DNA: TGTGCCAGCAGTAGGGGTGGGAATTGGGCCTACGAGCAGTACTTC
CDR3 protein: CASSRGGNWAYEQYF

J gene: TRBJ2-7
clone size: few
V gene: TRBV5-1
D gene: TRBD2
CDR3 DNA: TGCGCCAGCAGCTCCCGACTAGCGGGGGGCCTCTCCTACGAGCAGTACTTC
CDR3 protein: CASSSRLAGGLSYEQYF

J gene: TRBJ2-2
clone size: NA
V gene: TRBV5-1
D gene: NA
CDR3 DNA: TGCGCCAGCACCGCCAGGCTGTTTTTT
CDR3 protein: CASTARLFF

J gene: TRBJ1-6
clone size: NA
V gene: TRBV7-8
D gene: NA
CDR3 DNA: TGTGCCAGCAGCCGGGACGGGGGGAACTATAATTCACCCCTCCACTTT
CDR3 protein: CASSRDGGNYNSPLHF

J gene: TRBJ1-1
clone size: NA
V gene: TRBV18
D gene: NA
CDR3 DNA: TGTGCCAGCATTCCCTCGGGGATTACGAACACTGAAGCTTTCTTT
CDR3 protein: CASIPSGITNTEAFF

J gene: TRBJ1-6
clone size: NA
V gene: TRBV3-1/TRBV3-2
D gene: NA
CDR3 DNA: TGTGCCAGCAGCCAGTTGTCGTATTCACCCCTCCACTTT
CDR3 protein: CASSQLSYSPLHF

J gene: TRBJ1-1
clone size: NA
V gene: TRBV6-1
D gene: NA
CDR3 DNA: TGTGCCAGCAGTGACGAGGGACGGCGAGCCGGGGGGAACACTGAAGCTTTCTTT
CDR3 protein: CASSDEGRRAGGNTEAFF

J gene: TRBJ1-4
clone size: NA
V gene: TRBV23-1
D gene: NA
CDR3 DNA: TGCGCCAGCTCCAACCAACAGGGACGGGGGGATGATACAACTAATGAAAAACTGTTTTTT
CDR3 protein: CASSNQQGRGDDTTNEKLFF

J gene: TRBJ1-1
clone size: NA
V gene: TRBV19
D gene: TRBD1
CDR3 DNA: TGTGCCACCCACCCTAGAACAGGGGAAAGGACTGAAGCTTTCTTT
CDR3 protein: CATHPRTGERTEAFF

J gene: TRBJ1-6
clone size: NA
V gene: TRBV11-1
D gene: NA
CDR3 DNA: TGTGCCAGCAGCTCGCCCGGGGGTTCACCCCTCCACTTT
CDR3 protein: CASSSPGGSPLHF

J gene: TRBJ1-2
clone size: few
V gene: TRBV6-5
D gene: TRBD1
CDR3 DNA: TGTGCCACTGACAGGGCGATCGGCTACACCTTC
CDR3 protein: CATDRAIGYTF

J gene: TRBJ2-5
clone size: NA
V gene: TRBV2
D gene: TRBD2
CDR3 DNA: TGTGCCAGCACCCGACTAGCGGGGCTGGGGGAGACCCAGTACTTC
CDR3 protein: CASTRLAGLGETQYF

J gene: TRBJ1-1
clone size: few
V gene: TRBV2
D gene: TRBD1
CDR3 DNA: TGTGCCAGCAGTGGGACAGGGTACACTGAAGCTTTCTTT
CDR3 protein: CASSGTGYTEAFF

J gene: TRBJ1-3
clone size: NA
V gene: TRBV18
D gene: NA
CDR3 DNA: TGTGCCAGCTCCCAGGGCACTGGAAACACCATATATTTT
CDR3 protein: CASSQGTGNTIYF

J gene: TRBJ2-1
clone size: NA
V gene: TRBV7-3
D gene: TRBD2
CDR3 DNA: TGTGCCAGCAGCTTAAGGGAGGGTGGTGAGCAGTTCTTC
CDR3 protein: CASSLREGGEQFF

J gene: TRBJ2-2
clone size: NA
V gene: TRBV30
D gene: TRBD1
CDR3 DNA: TGTGCCTGTGTGCTGGGACAGGCTGCCACCGGGGAGCTGTTTTTT
CDR3 protein: CACVLGQAATGELFF

J gene: TRBJ1-5
clone size: NA
V gene: TRBV19
D gene: NA
CDR3 DNA: TGTGCCAGTACCCTCTACGTAGCCCGGACAGTAGATCAGCCCCAGCATTTT
CDR3 protein: CASTLYVARTVDQPQHF

J gene: TRBJ2-2
clone size: NA
V gene: TRBV6-4
D gene: TRBD1
CDR3 DNA: TGTGCCAGCAGTGTGGGACAGGGGAACACCGGGGAGCTGTTTTTT
CDR3 protein: CASSVGQGNTGELFF

J gene: TRBJ1-1
clone size: NA
V gene: TRBV3-1/TRBV3-2
D gene: NA
CDR3 DNA: TGTGCCAGCAGCCTAAACGAGCGCACTGAAGCTTTCTTT
CDR3 protein: CASSLNERTEAFF

J gene: TRBJ1-5
clone size: NA
V gene: TRBV19
D gene: TRBD1
CDR3 DNA: TGTGCCAGTAGCGACAGGGGGCTGAATCAGCCCCAGCATTTT
CDR3 protein: CASSDRGLNQPQHF

J gene: TRBJ1-2
clone size: NA
V gene: TRBV27
D gene: NA
CDR3 DNA: TGTGCCAGCAGTGCCACGAACTCCCTTAACTATGGCTACACCTTC
CDR3 protein: CASSATNSLNYGYTF

J gene: TRBJ1-2
clone size: NA
V gene: TRBV18
D gene: TRBD1
CDR3 DNA: TGTGCCAGCTCCCCAGGGACAGGTGTGAACTATGGCTACACCTTC
CDR3 protein: CASSPGTGVNYGYTF

J gene: TRBJ1-5
clone size: few
V gene: TRBV3-1/TRBV3-2
D gene: TRBD1
CDR3 DNA: TGTGCCAGCAGCCAAGGACAGGGGAATCAGCCCCAGCATTTT
CDR3 protein: CASSQGQGNQPQHF

J gene: TRBJ1-1
clone size: NA
V gene: TRBV6-2/TRBV6-3
D gene: NA
CDR3 DNA: TGTGCCAGCAGTTACCCCCTCGGTATGAACACTGAAGCTTTCTTT
CDR3 protein: CASSYPLGMNTEAFF

J gene: TRBJ2-2
clone size: NA
V gene: TRBV5-6
D gene: NA
CDR3 DNA: TGTGCCAGCAGCTTTCGGAGGAAAACCGGGGAGCTGTTTTTT
CDR3 protein: CASSFRRKTGELFF

J gene: TRBJ1-1
clone size: NA
V gene: TRBV12-3/TRBV12-4
D gene: TRBD1
CDR3 DNA: TGTGCCAGCAGCTCCGGGACAGTCGGTGAAGCTTTCTTT
CDR3 protein: CASSSGTVGEAFF

J gene: TRBJ2-5
clone size: NA
V gene: TRBV11-2
D gene: NA
CDR3 DNA: TGTGCCAGCAGCTTAGATAGGCTAGCCAGAGAGACCCAGTACTTC
CDR3 protein: CASSLDRLARETQYF

J gene: TRBJ2-3
clone size: NA
V gene: TRBV18
D gene: TRBD2
CDR3 DNA: TGTGCCAGCTCACCATGGGCGGGGGGACGCACAGATACGCAGTATTTT
CDR3 protein: CASSPWAGGRTDTQYF

J gene: TRBJ1-2
clone size: NA
V gene: TRBV6-5
D gene: NA
CDR3 DNA: TGTGCCAGCAAGCCTAGGTTGGAGAGGGAATATCGCTACACCTTC
CDR3 protein: CASKPRLEREYRYTF

J gene: TRBJ2-7
clone size: NA
V gene: TRBV10-2
D gene: TRBD1
CDR3 DNA: TGCGCCAGCAGCACAGGGGTGGGTTACGAGCAGTACTTC
CDR3 protein: CASSTGVGYEQYF

J gene: TRBJ2-2
clone size: NA
V gene: TRBV27
D gene: TRBD1
CDR3 DNA: TGTGCCAGCAGTTTATCGGTGACAGGGACCGGGGAGCTGTTTTTT
CDR3 protein: CASSLSVTGTGELFF

J gene: TRBJ1-1
clone size: NA
V gene: TRBV28
D gene: NA
CDR3 DNA: TGTGCCAGCAGCGCACCGACAGGCAAGGACACTGAAGCTTTCTTT
CDR3 protein: CASSAPTGKDTEAFF

J gene: TRBJ1-2
clone size: NA
V gene: TRBV30
D gene: TRBD1
CDR3 DNA: TGTGCCTCGAGCCCAATCGGACAGGTCTATGGCTACACCTTC
CDR3 protein: CASSPIGQVYGYTF

J gene: TRBJ2-5
clone size: few
V gene: TRBV19
D gene: TRBD2
CDR3 DNA: TGTGCCAGTAGTATAACTAGCGGGGACCAAGAGACCCAGTACTTC
CDR3 protein: CASSITSGDQETQYF

J gene: TRBJ2-3
clone size: NA
V gene: TRBV5-1
D gene: NA
CDR3 DNA: TGCGCCAGCGGCCGGCAGGGCACCCTTACAGATACGCAGTATTTT
CDR3 protein: CASGRQGTLTDTQYF

J gene: TRBJ2-7
clone size: NA
V gene: TRBV6-5
D gene: NA
CDR3 DNA: TGTGCCAGCACCGGGACATCCTACGAGCAGTACTTC
CDR3 protein: CASTGTSYEQYF

J gene: TRBJ1-2
clone size: NA
V gene: TRBV6-6
D gene: NA
CDR3 DNA: TGTGCCAGCAGTTACTCAGCCCGCCTCGGCTACACCTTC
CDR3 protein: CASSYSARLGYTF

J gene: TRBJ1-2
clone size: NA
V gene: TRBV2
D gene: NA
CDR3 DNA: TGTGCCAGCAGTGATGAGGGAACCTATGGCTACACCTTC
CDR3 protein: CASSDEGTYGYTF

J gene: TRBJ1-3
clone size: NA
V gene: TRBV19
D gene: NA
CDR3 DNA: TGTGCCAGTATAGGCCAACAGGCCCGAAACACCATATATTTT
CDR3 protein: CASIGQQARNTIYF

J gene: TRBJ1-6
clone size: NA
V gene: TRBV28
D gene: NA
CDR3 DNA: TGTGCCAGCAGTTTATATACGCCTACTTCGACAGGCTATAATTCACCCCTCCACTTT
CDR3 protein: CASSLYTPTSTGYNSPLHF

J gene: TRBJ1-1
clone size: NA
V gene: TRBV7-9
D gene: TRBD1
CDR3 DNA: TGTGCCAGCAGCCAGTCGGACAGGGGCGCAACTTTCTTT
CDR3 protein: CASSQSDRGATFF

J gene: TRBJ2-1
clone size: once
V gene: TRBV3-1/TRBV3-2
D gene: TRBD2
CDR3 DNA: TGTGCCAGCAGCCGCTATAGCGGGGAGGCAGTTGGTGAGCAGTTCTTC
CDR3 protein: CASSRYSGEAVGEQFF

J gene: TRBJ1-3
clone size: NA
V gene: TRBV9
D gene: NA
CDR3 DNA: TGTGCCAGCAGCGTGCTTATGGCAGAAAACACCATATATTTT
CDR3 protein: CASSVLMAENTIYF

J gene: TRBJ1-3
clone size: NA
V gene: TRBV6-1
D gene: TRBD1
CDR3 DNA: TGTGCCAGCAGTGGACCAAGGGACAGGGGGGGAAACACCATATATTTT
CDR3 protein: CASSGPRDRGGNTIYF